These 25 T cell receptor beta chains were sequenced from one sample in a study of cytomegalovirus exposure and HLA in healthy donors. PCR used 60 Vbeta primers and 13 Jbeta primers. Clones were sequenced by immunoSEQ multiplex PCR, and TCRdb holds only the in-frame ones, with some missing. The sample yields about 170,000 clones, 75% to 85% seen once. The material sequenced was PBMCs. These receptors were obtained from a man under 40 in good health and CMV-seropositive.

This clone was recorded only once. The J gene is TRBJ2-3, the V gene TRBV7-9, with a weak D call TRBD2 (6 bases). Deletions cut 5 bases from V and 2 bases from J, with 23 bases between. The CDR3 length is 18 residues. Per the germline V gene, CDR1 is SEHNR and CDR2 is FQNEAQ (reference sequence). In DNA form, the CDR3 reads TGTGCCAGCAGCCCCAATGGTCTAGCGCTGGAAAACACAGATACGCAGTATTTT. Its translation is CASSPNGLALENTDTQYF.

The rearrangement joins TRBV27 to TRBJ1-2; 8 positions match TRBD1. The V and J ends lost 6 bases and 5 bases, in that order; junction bases with no gene match: 17. Germline V gives CDR1 MNHEY, CDR2 SMNVEV (reference sequence). The CDR3 has 17 residues. CDR3 nucleotide sequence: TGTGCCAGCAGCTCCGGGACAGGAGGTTTGGGGCCTTATGGCTACACCTTC. Translated, it gives CASSSGTGGLGPYGYTF.

V gene TRBV28 combines with J gene TRBJ1-2; tentative D call: TRBD1 (5 bases). Germline assignment: CDR1 MDHEN and CDR2 SYDVKM. This CDR3 contains 13 residues. Trimming stripped 3 bases from V and 4 bases from J, with 9 bases between. The CDR3 is CASSFGASYGYTF. CDR3 nucleotide sequence: TGTGCCAGCAGTTTTGGGGCCAGCTATGGCTACACCTTC.

V is TRBV7-8 and J is TRBJ2-7, with 7 bases lining up with TRBD1. V was clipped by 4 bases and J by 1 base; unmatched bases: 4. CDR3 size: 14 residues. Germline values: CDR1 SGHVS, CDR2 FQNEAQ. The CDR3 here is CASSSRDSSYEQYF. Here the CDR3 DNA reads TGTGCCAGCAGCTCCCGGGACAGTTCCTACGAGCAGTACTTC.

The V and J genes are TRBV2 and TRBJ2-7; a weak D match, TRBD1 (5 bases). The CDR3 has 15 amino acids. V lost 4 bases and J lost 2, with 15 bases in between. Germline CDR1 reads SNHLY; CDR2 reads FYNNEI. This CDR3 is CASSGIRQRPYEQYF. CDR3 bases: TGTGCCAGCAGTGGAATTCGACAGAGACCCTACGAGCAGTACTTC.

This chain links TRBV10-3 with TRBJ2-5; 8 nucleotides align to TRBD2. J lost 5 bases, V lost 2 bases, and 4 bases had no gene match. CDR1 and CDR2 from the germline V gene are ENHRY and SYGVKD. CDR3 length equals 14 residues. CDR3 sequence reads: CAISEGREGETQYF. The DNA of the CDR3 is TGTGCCATCAGTGAGGGTCGGGAGGGGGAGACCCAGTACTTC.

A single count supports this clone. The chain uses TRBV14 and TRBJ1-2, with a weak D call TRBD1 (6 bases). Per germline, CDR1 SGHDN and CDR2 FVKESK. V dropped 2 bases and J dropped 4 bases, with 11 bases sitting between them. This CDR3 contains 14 residues. CDR3 in amino acids: CASSQSAGAYGYTF. The CDR3 DNA is TGTGCCAGCAGCCAAAGTGCAGGGGCCTATGGCTACACCTTC.

V and J are TRBV5-1 and TRBJ2-7, with 9 bases lining up with TRBD1. Germline values: CDR1 SGHRS, CDR2 YFSETQ. The CDR3 spans 14 residues. Trimming removed 4 bases from V and 0 bases from J; junction bases left unmatched: 2. As DNA, the CDR3 is TGCGCCAGCAGCGGGGGACAGGGCTCCTACGAGCAGTACTTC. Amino acids: CASSGGQGSYEQYF.

This clone has a single count. This chain uses TRBV19 with TRBJ1-1; 8 bases agree with TRBD1. Trimming took 5 bases from V and 8 from J; bases not matched to a gene: 4. The CDR3 totals 12 residues. Germline CDR1 LNHDA, CDR2 SQIVND (reference sequence). CDR3 in amino acids: CASSPGGGEAFF. CDR3 coding DNA: TGTGCCAGTAGTCCAGGGGGCGGGGAAGCTTTCTTT. Full variable domain (rest looked up from reference TRBV19 and TRBJ1-1): DGGITQSPKYLFRKEGQNVTLSCEQNLNHDAMYWYRQDPGQGLRLIYYSQIVNDFQKGDIAEGYSVSREKKESFPLTVTSAQKNPTAFYLCASSPGGGEAFFGQGTRLTVV.

The J gene is TRBJ2-1, the V gene TRBV18; maybe TRBD1 (5 bases). Germline V CDR1 and CDR2: KGHSH, LQKENI. The CDR3 spans 14 residues. Trimming pared 4 bases from V and 3 bases from J, leaving 10 bases between. The CDR3 protein is CASSRGVGYNEQFF. The CDR3 nucleotides are TGTGCCAGCTCACGGGGCGTTGGCTACAATGAGCAGTTCTTC.

The chain joins TRBV4-1 to TRBJ1-1; the D gene is possibly TRBD1 (6 bases). CDR3 size: 14 residues. V lost 5 bases, J lost 0 bases, and 10 bases lay in between. The germline V gene encodes CDR1 MGHRA and CDR2 YSYEKL. The CDR3 reads CASSDGGLNTEAFF. The CDR3 region has the DNA TGCGCCAGCAGCGACGGGGGGCTGAACACTGAAGCTTTCTTT.

A note on this clone: The junction shows a germline mismatch at one end, possibly a read error. Distinct nucleotide sequences in the sample also encode this CDR3. The chain combines TRBV19 with TRBJ1-5, with D hard to call. Germline lookup yields CDR1 LNHDA and CDR2 SQIVND (reference sequence). CDR3 length: 16 residues. In DNA, the CDR3 is TGTGCCAGTAGGGATCCCGGGGAGATCGGCAATCAGCCACAGCATTTT. It translates to CASRDPGEIGNQPQHF.

The genes are TRBV6-1 and TRBJ2-5; TRBD2 might be the D (7 bases). V was shortened by 8 bases and J by 4 bases, with 14 bases between the two germline ends. The CDR3 consists of 13 residues. Germline lookup yields CDR1 MNHNS and CDR2 SASEGT. As DNA, the CDR3 is TGTGCCAGCCACAGGGAGGGAGGAGAGACCCAGTACTTC. It translates to CASHREGGETQYF.

This chain links TRBV9 with TRBJ1-2, with 8 bases lining up with TRBD1. V was clipped by 0 bases and J by 4 bases; unmatched bases: 8. CDR3 length: 16 amino acids. Germline CDR1 reads SGDLS; CDR2 reads YYNGEE. The CDR3 protein is CASSVVYHRGFYGYTF. The CDR3 DNA is TGTGCCAGCAGCGTAGTATATCACAGGGGGTTCTATGGCTACACCTTC.

The V and J genes are TRBV6-4 and TRBJ1-1, with a possible D match to TRBD1 (6 bases). The CDR3 is 13 amino acids. V was trimmed by 6 bases and J by 4 bases, leaving 12 bases between them. In germline, CDR1 is MRHNA, CDR2 SNTAGT. The CDR3 reads CASSYDRSTEAFF. The CDR3, as DNA: TGTGCCAGCAGCTACGACAGGAGCACTGAAGCTTTCTTT.

This clone was picked up one time. The chain is built from TRBV27 and TRBJ2-7, with TRBD2 matching over 9 bases. CDR1 MNHEY and CDR2 SMNVEV come from the germline V gene (reference sequence). CDR3 length: 15 amino acids. V shed 6 bases, J shed 2 bases, and the junction held 8 bases outside the gene matches. The CDR3 coding sequence is TGTGCCAGCAGGGACGCTAGCGGGGTAACCTACGAGCAGTACTTC. Residues: CASRDASGVTYEQYF.

This rearrangement joins TRBV29-1 to TRBJ2-5; 7 positions match TRBD1. The end of the DNA fits TRBJ2-7 better, so the J call may be wrong. Per the germline V gene, CDR1 is SQVTM and CDR2 is ANQGSEA. The CDR3 contains 11 residues. This chain's CDR3 is CSATTGNEQYF. As DNA, the CDR3 is TGCAGCGCCACGACAGGGAACGAGCAGTACTTC.

DNA of the CDR3: TGTGCCAGCAGCTTAGGGCGGGGGGAGAACTATGGCTACACCTTC. Encoded protein: CASSLGRGENYGYTF. This rearrangement joins TRBV7-8 to TRBJ1-2; D is perhaps TRBD1 (5 bases). With 1 base removed from V and 2 bases from J, the gap between germline ends came to 11 bases. The CDR3 length is 15 residues. Germline CDR1 SGHVS, CDR2 FQNEAQ.

The V gene is TRBV4-3, the J gene TRBJ1-1, with TRBD1 matching over 7 bases. Germline CDR1 reads LGHNA; CDR2 reads YSLEER. Trimming at V came to 0 bases and at J to 1 base, leaving 5 bases not matched to a gene. The CDR3 is 16 amino acids. Here the CDR3 reads CASSQDSAGGNTEAFF. CDR3 DNA sequence: TGCGCCAGCAGCCAAGATTCGGCAGGGGGGAACACTGAAGCTTTCTTT.

Only one count was recorded for this clone. This chain uses TRBV7-6 with TRBJ2-1, with a possible D match to TRBD2 (5 bases). The CDR3 runs to 16 residues. Germline CDR1 reads SGHVS; CDR2 reads FNYEAQ. Trimming stripped 3 bases from V and 5 bases from J, with 17 bases between. In DNA form, the CDR3 reads TGTGCCAGCAGCTTTCTGGCCAGCGGAGCAAACAATGAGCAGTTCTTC. Translated, it gives CASSFLASGANNEQFF.

The chain employs TRBV6-5 and TRBJ2-7; D perhaps matches TRBD2 (7 bases). V was cut by 5 bases and J by 5 bases, with 16 bases left in between. Germline V CDR1 and CDR2: MNHEY, SVGAGI. This CDR3 is built from 14 residues. In DNA, the CDR3 is TGTGCCAGCAGTCCTTGGGAGGGGGACCACGAGCAGTACTTC. Translation gives CASSPWEGDHEQYF.

This rearrangement joins TRBV15 to TRBJ2-3; TRBD1 might be the D (6 bases). The V and J ends lost 9 bases and 2 bases respectively, with 21 bases between them. The V gene's germline CDR1 is LNHNV and CDR2 YYDKDF (reference sequence). The CDR3 runs to 16 residues. The CDR3 nucleotides are TGTGCCACTATACCCGGGACAATGTGGACCACAGATACGCAGTATTTT. Its protein is CATIPGTMWTTDTQYF.

This chain links TRBV28 with TRBJ2-1; a weak D match, TRBD1 (6 bases). The V end was cut by 5 bases, the J end by 9 bases, with 35 bases between. The CDR3 has 20 residues. Looked up from germline, CDR1 is MDHEN and CDR2 is SYDVKM. The CDR3 sequence is CASSLPTPQGRPEIWGEQFF. In DNA, the CDR3 is TGTGCCAGCAGTCTCCCTACCCCGCAGGGGCGTCCGGAGATCTGGGGTGAGCAGTTCTTC. Looking up the rest from reference TRBV28 and TRBJ2-1 gives the full variable domain: DVKVTQSSRYLVKRTGEKVFLECVQDMDHENMFWYRQDPGLGLRLIYFSYDVKMKEKGDIPEGYSVSREKKERFSLILESASTNQTSMYLCASSLPTPQGRPEIWGEQFFGPGTRLTVL.

The J gene is TRBJ1-5, the V gene TRBV10-2; TRBD1 is a possible D gene (6 bases). The V end lost 4 bases, the J end lost 2 bases, and 12 bases lay between the germline ends. CDR3 size: 15 residues. Germline CDR1 and CDR2: WSHSY and SAAADI. The CDR3 loop reads CASSVSGHRNQPQHF. CDR3 coding DNA: TGCGCCAGCAGTGTATCGGGACATCGCAATCAGCCCCAGCATTTT.

Only one count was recorded for this clone. The chain links TRBV6-1 to TRBJ1-5, with TRBD1 matching over 10 bases. The CDR3 is 14 amino acids. Germline V CDR1 and CDR2: MNHNS, SASEGT. J was trimmed by 6 bases and V by 4 bases; bases with no gene match: 3. The CDR3 is CASSARQGAQPQHF. The CDR3 DNA is TGTGCCAGCAGTGCTAGACAGGGGGCTCAGCCCCAGCATTTT.